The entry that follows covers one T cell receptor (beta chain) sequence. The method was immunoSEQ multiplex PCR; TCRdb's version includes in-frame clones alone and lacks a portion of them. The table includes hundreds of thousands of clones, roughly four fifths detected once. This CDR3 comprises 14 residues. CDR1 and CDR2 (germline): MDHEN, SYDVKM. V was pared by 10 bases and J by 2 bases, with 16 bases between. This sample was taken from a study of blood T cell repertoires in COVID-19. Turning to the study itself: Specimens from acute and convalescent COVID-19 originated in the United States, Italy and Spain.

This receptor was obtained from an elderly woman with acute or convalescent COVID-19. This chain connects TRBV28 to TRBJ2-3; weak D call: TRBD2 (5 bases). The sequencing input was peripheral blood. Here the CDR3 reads CATRQDYLTDTQYF. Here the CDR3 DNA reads TGTGCCACCCGACAAGACTACCTCACAGATACGCAGTATTTT.